This T cell receptor beta chain was sequenced for a study of blood T cell repertoires in COVID-19. Repertoires were generated with immunoSEQ multiplex PCR, while TCRdb's copy carries only in-frame clones and drops some. The table shows roughly 330,000 clones, with about nine tenths occurring only once. CDR3 size: 16 residues. Looked up from germline, CDR1 is MDHEN and CDR2 is SYDVKM. Germline trimming cut 6 bases from V and 2 bases from J; bases unmatched to any gene: 11. This clone was counted a few times. Sequencing used PBMCs or T cells enriched from blood (not recorded which). The rearrangement links TRBV28 to TRBJ2-5, with 8 bases matching TRBD1. This clonotype was obtained from a woman aged 18 to 35 who had recovered from COVID-19. The CDR3: CASSLPRGRGQETQYF. The CDR3 DNA sequence: TGTGCCAGCAGCCTCCCCAGGGGGCGAGGGCAAGAGACCCAGTACTTC.